This section outlines one TCR beta chain sequence together with its context. The antigen remains undetermined. CDR1 and CDR2 from the germline V gene are GTSNPN and SVGIG (reference sequence). V shed 1 base, J shed 1 base, and the junction held 7 bases outside the gene matches. The CDR3 sequence is 17 residues long. This entry comes from a study of graft-versus-host responses after intestinal transplantation. The repertoire was sequenced with immunoSEQ multiplex PCR; TCRdb's copy has only in-frame clones and lacks some. In the table there are some 86,000 clones, 90% to 95% of which are singletons. The sequences come from unstimulated CD4+ T cells sorted from spleen or lymph node cells, collected before intestinal transplant. The rearrangement links TRBV30 to TRBJ2-6, with 7 positions matching TRBD1. The clonotype comes from a human donor who received an intestinal transplant. CDR3 region: CAWSGTGLFSGANVLTF. In DNA form, the CDR3 reads TGTGCCTGGAGTGGGACAGGCTTGTTTTCTGGGGCCAACGTCCTGACTTTC.